Below are 14 T cell receptor beta chains sequenced from a single sample in a study of human T cells and chemical hapten exposure (dated by TCRdb to the early 2020s). The label giving this sample's time point can be read as: patch test 1, 2 weeks after DPC sensitization. Explained via the paper, the treatment or condition label denotes: therapeutic diphenylcyclopropenone sensitization with weekly scalp DPC. Library preparation was by RACE. Sequenced on a NextSeq 500. Starting from the raw public reads, TCRdb applied fastp trimming at Q25, assembled clones with MiXCR and retained in-frame beta chains. One record per CDR3 amino acid sequence lists the most common genes and DNA. Here the sample has about 380,000 distinct CDR3 sequences; 4% to 5.5% occur a single time. Under 3% of the sample is taken by the ten largest. The sequencing used whole blood, collected in connection with sensitization to the hapten diphenylcyclopropenone (DPC). These receptors came from a woman aged 45-65 years with alopecia areata. Some clones in this sample may be carry-over from other donors' samples.

The sample holds many counts of this clonotype. The chain recombines TRBV9 with TRBJ2-3, with D perhaps assigned TRBD1 or TRBD2 (5 bases each). The CDR3 is made up of 14 amino acids. CDR1 is SGDLS and CDR2 is YYNGEE in the germline V gene. Trimming removed 7 bases at V and 1 base at J, with 13 bases between. The CDR3 DNA reads as TGTGCCAGCCAGCTCCAGGGAGGCACAGATACGCAGTATTTT. This gives the protein CASQLQGGTDTQYF.

The sample holds a few counts of this clonotype. This chain uses TRBV18 with TRBJ1-1, with TRBD1 matching over 8 bases. Germline CDR1 and CDR2: KGHSH and LQKENI. The CDR3 spans 14 residues. V trimming: 4 bases; J trimming: 6 bases; junction bases outside the gene matches: 7. Here the CDR3 reads CASSLQGALAEAFF. The CDR3 nucleotides read TGTGCCAGCTCACTTCAGGGGGCATTAGCTGAAGCTTTCTTT.

In this sample, this clonotype turned up many times. The chain combines TRBV4-1 with TRBJ2-2; TRBD1 aligns across 8 bases. Losses at the gene ends were 3 bases for V and 9 bases for J; bases not matched to a gene: 15. Germline CDR1 is MGHRA and CDR2 is YSYEKL. This CDR3 spans 17 amino acids. The DNA for the CDR3 is TGCGCCAGCAGCCATGTGAACCGGGACAGGTGGGGATGGGAGCTGTTTTTT. Translated, it gives CASSHVNRDRWGWELFF.

The chain joins TRBV6-6 to TRBJ2-1, with 8 bases lining up with TRBD2. CDR1 is MNHNY and CDR2 is SVGAGI in the germline V gene (reference sequence). The CDR3 has 15 amino acids. Trimming at V came to 2 bases and at J to 7 bases, leaving 7 bases not matched to a gene. Here the CDR3 DNA reads TGTGCCAGCAGTTACCCCAGCGGGAGAAAGAATGAGCAGTTCTTC. Translating it yields CASSYPSGRKNEQFF.

This clonotype was observed at least ten times. The chain couples TRBV6-4 to TRBJ1-1; weak D call: TRBD1 (5 bases). Germline CDR1 reads MRHNA; CDR2 reads SNTAGT. The V gene lost 10 bases and the J gene lost 9 bases, with 18 bases spanning the gap. The CDR3 contains 12 residues. The CDR3 DNA sequence: TGTGCCACCCGGGAGGGGATGGGGCAAGCTTTCTTT. Translation: CATREGMGQAFF.

This clonotype has at least ten counts. CDR3 nucleotides: TGTGCCAGCAGTTACTCGGGCATAGCGGCCTTCGAAGAGCAGTACTTC. Protein sequence: CASSYSGIAAFEEQYF. This rearrangement joins TRBV6-5 to TRBJ2-7; tentatively, D is TRBD2 (6 bases). V lost 0 bases, J lost 7 bases, and 19 bases lay in between. This CDR3 is built from 16 residues. Germline V lookup: CDR1 MNHEY, CDR2 SVGAGI.

This clonotype appeared many times. This rearrangement joins TRBV3-1 to TRBJ2-7; 9 positions match TRBD1. Germline V CDR1 and CDR2: LGHDT, YNNKEL (reference sequence). There are 14 residues in the CDR3. The junction had 7 bases not matched to a gene; V was cut back by 4 bases and J by 6 bases. The CDR3 coding sequence is TGTGCCAGCAGCCCCCCGGGACAGGGATCCGAGCAGTACTTC. Translating gives CASSPPGQGSEQYF.

This clonotype was counted only a few times. The DNA of the CDR3 is TGTGCCAGCAGTGAGGGAGGGAACCCCTACAATGAGCAGTTCTTC. Translating it yields CASSEGGNPYNEQFF. The chain joins TRBV2 to TRBJ2-1, with 7 bases aligning to TRBD2. The CDR3 is 15 residues long. V trimming: 3 bases; J trimming: 2 bases; junction bases outside the gene matches: 4. Germline lookup yields CDR1 SNHLY and CDR2 FYNNEI.

This clonotype was seen at least ten times. The V gene is TRBV15, the J gene TRBJ1-1, with D possibly matching TRBD1 (5 bases). CDR3 length: 15 amino acids. The V gene's germline CDR1 is LNHNV and CDR2 YYDKDF (reference sequence). V shed 1 base and J shed 3 bases, with 12 bases lying between them. The CDR3 DNA sequence: TGTGCCACCAGCAGAGGTAGGGCGGGGGACACTGAAGCTTTCTTT. It translates to CATSRGRAGDTEAFF.

This clonotype appeared many times. This sequence joins TRBV10-3 and TRBJ2-2, with 13 bases matching TRBD2. There are 17 residues in the CDR3. Germline V gene sequence: CDR1 ENHRY, CDR2 SYGVKD. Losses at the gene ends were 10 bases for V and 5 bases for J; bases not matched to a gene: 13. The CDR3 loop is CATRTQGLAGETGELFF. The CDR3 bases are TGTGCCACCCGGACCCAAGGACTAGCGGGAGAAACCGGGGAGCTGTTTTTT.

This CDR3 reads CASSLTGIPDTQYF. DNA for the CDR3: TGCGCCAGCAGCTTGACCGGCATCCCAGATACGCAGTATTTT. This sequence joins TRBV5-1 and TRBJ2-3; D gene unclear. Germline V gene sequence: CDR1 SGHRS, CDR2 YFSETQ. This CDR3 comprises 14 residues. Trimming removed 1 base at V and 4 bases at J, with 10 bases between.

The V and J genes are TRBV6-5 and TRBJ1-2; D perhaps matches TRBD1 (5 bases). This CDR3 is built from 13 residues. Germline CDR1 is MNHEY and CDR2 is SVGAGI. V lost 7 bases, J lost 8 bases, and 17 bases lay in between. CDR3 sequence reads: CASTTGGAKGYTF. CDR3 DNA: TGTGCCAGCACAACGGGAGGGGCGAAGGGCTACACCTTC.

This clonotype appeared many times. This chain connects TRBV5-6 to TRBJ2-4; D call uncertain. CDR1 and CDR2 (germline): SGHDT, YYEEEE. With 2 bases removed from V and 0 bases from J, the gap between germline ends came to 18 bases. There are 18 residues in the CDR3. This CDR3 is CASSFSAAGNLAKNIQYF. CDR3 DNA: TGTGCCAGCAGCTTTTCGGCAGCCGGTAATCTAGCCAAAAACATTCAGTACTTC. Full variable domain (rest looked up from reference TRBV5-6 and TRBJ2-4): DAGVTQSPTHLIKTRGQQVTLRCSPKSGHDTVSWYQQALGQGPQFIFQYYEEEERQRGNFPDRFSGHQFPNYSSELNVNALLLGDSALYLCASSFSAAGNLAKNIQYFGAGTRLSVL.

Many counts were recorded for this clonotype. The genes are TRBV27 and TRBJ1-6; a possible D gene is TRBD1 (6 bases). This CDR3 is 16 amino acids long. V dropped 2 bases and J dropped 4 bases, with 12 bases sitting between them. From germline, CDR1 is MNHEY and CDR2 SMNVEV (reference sequence). The CDR3 DNA reads as TGTGCCAGCAGTTTAACGAGGGGGTCGTATAATTCACCCCTCCACTTT. It codes for CASSLTRGSYNSPLHF.